The T cell receptor (beta chain) described here comes from a study of blood T cell repertoires in COVID-19. This CDR3 is 14 amino acids long. CDR1 is MNHEY and CDR2 is SVGAGI in the germline V gene. Trimming stripped 0 bases from V and 6 bases from J, with 11 bases between. Assay: immunoSEQ multiplex PCR; the TCRdb copy retains only in-frame clones and omits some. The sample lists some 100,000 clones; around 80% were seen once. Sequencing used peripheral blood. The origin of this receptor is a human donor in a cohort sampled during active or convalescent COVID-19. The V and J genes are TRBV6-5 and TRBJ1-2, with a weak D call TRBD1 (5 bases). CDR3 sequence reads: CASSYSRRGDGYTF. CDR3 nucleotides: TGTGCCAGCAGTTACTCGAGAAGGGGCGATGGCTACACCTTC.